Following are 26 T cell receptor beta chains from one sample sequenced in a study of shared clonotypes between healthy human individuals. Sequenced by immunoSEQ multiplex PCR; TCRdb stores in-frame clones only, minus some. The table lists 1.6 million or so clones, just under 99% of them singletons. Sequenced material: naive CD4+ T cells sorted from blood. The subset is: CD45RA+ positively selected. The receptors stem from a man aged 25 to 40 in good health.

V gene TRBV18 combines with J gene TRBJ1-1, with D unresolved. Trimming cost V 9 bases and J 4 bases, with 12 bases left between them. The CDR3 length is 12 residues. Germline V gene sequence: CDR1 KGHSH, CDR2 LQKENI. DNA for the CDR3: TGTGCCAGTAGCCGCAGTGGCACTGAAGCTTTCTTT. This encodes CASSRSGTEAFF. Based on the CDR3 plus reference TRBV18 and TRBJ1-1, the full variable domain is NAGVMQNPRHLVRRRGQEARLRCSPMKGHSHVYWYRQLPEEGLKFMVYLQKENIIDESGMPKERFSAEFPKEGPSILRIQQVVRGDSAAYFCASSRSGTEAFFGQGTRLTVV.

The chain combines TRBV18 with TRBJ2-5; TRBD1 aligns across 9 bases. V dropped 2 bases and J dropped 1; count of bases not matched to a gene: 5. This CDR3 comprises 16 residues. From germline, CDR1 is KGHSH and CDR2 LQKENI. The CDR3 here is CASSPRQTGGQETQYF. The CDR3, as DNA: TGTGCCAGCTCACCAAGACAGACAGGGGGCCAAGAGACCCAGTACTTC.

The genes are TRBV9 and TRBJ2-2; the match to TRBD1 covers 8 bases. V trimming: 0 bases; J trimming: 7 bases; junction bases outside the gene matches: 5. The CDR3 runs 15 residues. The V gene's germline CDR1 is SGDLS and CDR2 YYNGEE. The CDR3 nucleotides read TGTGCCAGCAGCGTAGGGACAGGGAGGAGCGGGGAGCTGTTTTTT. This sequence encodes CASSVGTGRSGELFF. The whole variable domain, filled in from reference TRBV9 and TRBJ2-2, reads DSGVTQTPKHLITATGQRVTLRCSPRSGDLSVYWYQQSLDQGLQFLIQYYNGEERAKGNILERFSAQQFPDLHSELNLSSLELGDSALYFCASSVGTGRSGELFFGEGSRLTVL.

The gene calls are TRBV5-4 and TRBJ2-7; D gene uncertain. V was clipped by 2 bases and J by 4 bases, with 10 bases between them. The germline gives CDR1 SGHNT, CDR2 YYREEE (reference sequence). The CDR3 is made up of 13 amino acids. CDR3 nucleotides: TGTGCCAGCAGCTTCGGCGATAAATACGAGCAGTACTTC. It translates to CASSFGDKYEQYF.

This clone is a singleton in its sample. The rearrangement links TRBV5-1 to TRBJ2-3; D unresolved. V lost 2 bases to trimming and J lost 4 bases, with 11 bases between them. The CDR3 consists of 14 residues. The germline V gene has CDR1 SGHRS and CDR2 YFSETQ. Here the CDR3 DNA reads TGCGCCAGCAGCTTCCGGTGGGGTGCAGATACGCAGTATTTT. Translation gives CASSFRWGADTQYF.

The chain uses TRBV5-1 and TRBJ2-3; either TRBD1 or TRBD2 may supply D (5 bases each). V lost 2 bases, J lost 4 bases, and 11 bases lay in between. The CDR3 covers 14 residues. Germline values: CDR1 SGHRS, CDR2 YFSETQ. The CDR3 bases are TGCGCCAGCAGCTTAGAGGGGCGCGCAGATACGCAGTATTTT. Translated, it gives CASSLEGRADTQYF.

This sequence joins TRBV6-6 and TRBJ1-2; D is perhaps TRBD1 (5 bases). The germline V gene encodes CDR1 MNHNY and CDR2 SVGAGI (reference sequence). The CDR3 contains 13 residues. V was shortened by 5 bases and J by 8 bases, with 15 bases between the two germline ends. CDR3 in DNA: TGTGCCAGCAGTCCCGGGACTGTAGGAGGCTACACCTTC. Its protein product is CASSPGTVGGYTF.

This clone was recorded only once. The chain recombines TRBV27 with TRBJ2-3; TRBD2 matches 12 bases. CDR3 size: 19 residues. V was clipped by 4 bases and J by 4 bases; unmatched bases: 15. Germline V gives CDR1 MNHEY, CDR2 SMNVEV (reference sequence). The CDR3 loop is CASSSDGLPSGRASDTQYF. In DNA form, the CDR3 reads TGTGCCAGCAGTTCCGATGGGCTTCCTAGCGGGAGGGCCTCAGATACGCAGTATTTT.

The CDR3 reads CASSPRSANTEAFF. The CDR3 DNA is TGTGCCAGCAGCCCCCGTTCGGCGAACACTGAAGCTTTCTTT. The rearrangement links TRBV16 to TRBJ1-1; D ambiguous. The V end was cut by 4 bases, the J end by 1 base, with 10 bases between. The CDR3 covers 14 residues. CDR1 and CDR2 from the germline V gene are KGHSY and FQNENV.

This rearrangement joins TRBV5-6 to TRBJ2-3, with a weak D call TRBD2 (5 bases). CDR3 length equals 14 residues. The germline gives CDR1 SGHDT, CDR2 YYEEEE. Trimming removed 4 bases from V and 2 bases from J, with 11 bases in between. The CDR3 coding sequence is TGTGCCAGCAGCCCGCCGGGGTTCACAGATACGCAGTATTTT. Amino acid sequence: CASSPPGFTDTQYF.

V usage is TRBV2 and J usage is TRBJ2-4; no firm D call. The CDR3 sequence is 12 residues long. CDR1 and CDR2 from the germline V gene are SNHLY and FYNNEI. The V end lost 8 bases, the J end lost 2 bases, and 7 bases lay between the germline ends. The chain's CDR3 is CASGPPKNIQYF. CDR3 DNA sequence: TGTGCCAGCGGGCCCCCCAAAAACATTCAGTACTTC.

The DNA of the CDR3 is TGTGCCAGCAGCTTCAGTGTAAACGAGCAGTACTTC. Amino acid sequence: CASSFSVNEQYF. V and J are TRBV7-9 and TRBJ2-7; D is unclear. This CDR3 contains 12 residues. Germline lookup yields CDR1 SEHNR and CDR2 FQNEAQ (reference sequence). V was shortened by 3 bases and J by 5 bases, with 8 bases between the two germline ends.

The V call is TRBV6-1, the J call TRBJ1-2, with a possible D match to TRBD1 (6 bases). Trimming cost V 5 bases and J 4 bases, with 14 bases left between them. Germline V gene data show CDR1 as MNHNS and CDR2 as SASEGT. CDR3 length: 14 residues. CDR3 region: CASSLGGAGYGYTF. The CDR3 nucleotides are TGTGCCAGCAGTTTAGGGGGTGCTGGCTATGGCTACACCTTC.

The chain couples TRBV7-9 to TRBJ1-3; 7 nucleotides line up with TRBD1. The ends lost 9 bases at V and 1 base at J; junction bases unmatched: 3. CDR1 is SEHNR and CDR2 is FQNEAQ in the germline V gene (reference sequence). The CDR3 is 13 amino acids. CDR3 nucleotide sequence: TGTGCCAGTCCGACAGGGTCTGGAAACACCATATATTTT. Protein sequence: CASPTGSGNTIYF.

This clone appeared a single time. The gene calls are TRBV4-3 and TRBJ2-1; D may correspond to TRBD1 or TRBD2 (5 bases each). The V gene's germline CDR1 is LGHNA and CDR2 YSLEER. Trimming took off 2 bases at V and 4 bases at J, with 12 bases between the two ends. This CDR3 contains 15 residues. The CDR3 loop is CASSQPGRLYNEQFF. The CDR3 DNA sequence: TGCGCCAGCAGCCAACCGGGACGGTTGTACAATGAGCAGTTCTTC.

The chain links TRBV4-3 to TRBJ2-3; D call uncertain. The germline V gene encodes CDR1 LGHNA and CDR2 YSLEER. V lost 1 base to trimming and J lost 0 bases, with 11 bases between them. The CDR3 spans 16 residues. CDR3 in DNA: TGCGCCAGCAGCCAAGCGCAAGTTACAAGCACAGATACGCAGTATTTT. It specifies CASSQAQVTSTDTQYF.

The chain employs TRBV5-6 and TRBJ1-1; TRBD1 matches at 9 bases. Germline V lookup: CDR1 SGHDT, CDR2 YYEEEE. CDR3 length: 15 residues. Losses at the gene ends were 1 base for V and 1 base for J; bases not matched to a gene: 2. The CDR3 DNA follows: TGTGCCAGCAGCTTGCGGACAGGGGCGAACACTGAAGCTTTCTTT. Protein product: CASSLRTGANTEAFF.

V and J are TRBV19 and TRBJ1-5; a possible D gene is TRBD1 (5 bases). Trimming took off 7 bases at V and 7 bases at J, with 14 bases between the two ends. The CDR3 consists of 13 residues. Germline CDR1 and CDR2: LNHDA and SQIVND (reference sequence). The CDR3 coding sequence is TGTGCCAGTATTTCCAGGGTAGGCCAGCCCCAGCATTTT. Translated: CASISRVGQPQHF.

The rearrangement uses TRBV7-6 and TRBJ2-5, with TRBD2 matching over 14 bases. Germline lookup yields CDR1 SGHVS and CDR2 FNYEAQ. The CDR3 runs 19 residues. The trim removed 2 bases at V and 2 bases at J, leaving 10 bases unmatched. CDR3 coding DNA: TGTGCCAGCAGCTTACCTCCCGAGGGACTAGCGGGGGTACAAGAGACCCAGTACTTC. Protein product: CASSLPPEGLAGVQETQYF.

The rearrangement uses TRBV18 and TRBJ1-5; possible D gene TRBD1, 6 bases. The CDR3 covers 13 residues. Germline V gives CDR1 KGHSH, CDR2 LQKENI. Trimming pared 3 bases from V and 7 bases from J, leaving 10 bases between. CDR3 in DNA: TGTGCCAGCTCACCGGGACAACTACAGCCCCAGCATTTT. It translates to CASSPGQLQPQHF.

The chain couples TRBV30 to TRBJ2-2; no definite D call. CDR1 and CDR2 from the germline V gene are GTSNPN and SVGIG (reference sequence). The CDR3 is 15 amino acids. With 1 base removed from V and 2 bases from J, the gap between germline ends came to 11 bases. This CDR3 reads CAWSALGLNTGELFF. In DNA form, the CDR3 reads TGTGCCTGGAGTGCCCTCGGGCTCAACACCGGGGAGCTGTTTTTT.

The rearrangement links TRBV20-1 to TRBJ2-1, with D tentatively TRBD2 (6 bases). This CDR3 is built from 11 residues. From germline, CDR1 is DFQATT and CDR2 SNEGSKA (reference sequence). The CDR3 loop is CTGTDYNEQFF. The CDR3 coding sequence is TGCACCGGGACTGACTACAATGAGCAGTTCTTC.

V usage is TRBV5-1 and J usage is TRBJ2-7; possibly TRBD1 for D (5 bases). Germline V gene lookup returns CDR1 SGHRS and CDR2 YFSETQ. V lost 3 bases and J 0 bases, leaving 10 bases between the germline ends. CDR3 length equals 14 residues. The chain's CDR3 is CASSSGHPSYEQYF. CDR3 DNA sequence: TGCGCCAGCAGCTCTGGACACCCCTCCTACGAGCAGTACTTC.

This chain links TRBV18 with TRBJ1-1; possible D gene TRBD1, 5 bases. V gave up 2 bases and J gave up 4 bases, with 14 bases separating them. This CDR3 is built from 15 residues. Germline V gene sequence: CDR1 KGHSH, CDR2 LQKENI. CDR3 coding DNA: TGTGCCAGCTCACCAATAACCAGGGAGGGCACTGAAGCTTTCTTT. Translation gives CASSPITREGTEAFF. Together with reference TRBV18 and TRBJ1-1, the CDR3 gives the full variable domain: NAGVMQNPRHLVRRRGQEARLRCSPMKGHSHVYWYRQLPEEGLKFMVYLQKENIIDESGMPKERFSAEFPKEGPSILRIQQVVRGDSAAYFCASSPITREGTEAFFGQGTRLTVV.

The chain recombines TRBV7-2 with TRBJ2-2; 9 bases map to TRBD2. The V gene end was trimmed by 1 base and the J gene end by 6 bases; junction bases not matched to a gene: 12. Germline CDR1 is SGHTA and CDR2 is FQGNSA. The CDR3 totals 18 residues. The CDR3 spells CASSLVPPSGIWAGELFF. As DNA, the CDR3 is TGTGCCAGCAGCTTAGTTCCGCCTAGCGGGATTTGGGCCGGGGAGCTGTTTTTT.

The V call is TRBV28, the J call TRBJ1-5; 9 bases line up with TRBD1. Germline V gene lookup returns CDR1 MDHEN and CDR2 SYDVKM. The trim removed 7 bases at V and 4 bases at J, leaving 5 bases unmatched. The CDR3 contains 14 residues. CDR3: CASIGTGRNQPQHF. DNA of the CDR3: TGTGCCAGCATCGGGACAGGGAGAAATCAGCCCCAGCATTTT. Full variable domain (remainder filled in from reference TRBV28 and TRBJ1-5): DVKVTQSSRYLVKRTGEKVFLECVQDMDHENMFWYRQDPGLGLRLIYFSYDVKMKEKGDIPEGYSVSREKKERFSLILESASTNQTSMYLCASIGTGRNQPQHFGDGTRLSIL.